Listed here are 9 T cell receptor beta chains from one sample, sequenced in a study of T cells in Graves' hyperthyroidism and ophthalmopathy. Template material for amplifying TCR beta CDR3 regions consisted of RNA transcripts. An initial round of RT-PCR targeting the TCR CDR3 relied on the HTBI primer set. Using its own MiXCR run on the multiplex PCR reads, TCRdb lists one record per CDR3 protein. The data hold roughly 280,000 distinct CDR3 sequences, with about 20% observed a single time. Material for sequencing was blood. The receptors originated from a man aged 30 to 39 with Graves' ophthalmopathy.

This clonotype has only a few counts. This rearrangement joins TRBV6-2 or TRBV6-3 to TRBJ2-1, with D uncertain. The CDR3 is made up of 12 amino acids. With 4 bases removed from V and 8 bases from J, the gap between germline ends came to 9 bases. The germline gives CDR1 MNHEY, CDR2 SVGEGT. DNA for the CDR3: TGTGCCAGCAGTTCCTCTGGCCATGAGCAGTTCTTC. As protein: CASSSSGHEQFF.

In its sample, this clonotype was seen a few times. The rearrangement joins TRBV19 to TRBJ2-3; 14 bases map to TRBD2. With 7 bases clipped from V and 0 bases from J, the junction kept 9 bases outside the gene matches. Germline CDR1 is LNHDA and CDR2 is SQIVND (reference sequence). The CDR3 runs to 18 residues. The CDR3 spells CASTPRLAGGMSTDTQYF. CDR3 DNA: TGTGCCAGTACCCCGCGACTAGCGGGAGGGATGAGCACAGATACGCAGTATTTT.

This clonotype was counted a single time. This rearrangement joins TRBV27 to TRBJ2-1, with TRBD2 matching 13 bases. Germline-derived CDR1 and CDR2 are MNHEY and SMNVEV (reference sequence). This CDR3 is 15 amino acids long. Trimming took 3 bases from V and 8 from J; bases not matched to a gene: 4. The CDR3 is CASSFGLAGVYEQFF. CDR3 coding DNA: TGTGCCAGCAGTTTCGGACTAGCGGGAGTGTATGAGCAGTTCTTC.

The rearrangement uses TRBV2 and TRBJ1-6; 8 bases line up with TRBD1. This CDR3 comprises 18 residues. Germline-derived CDR1 and CDR2 are SNHLY and FYNNEI. The junction had 12 bases not matched to a gene; V was cut back by 6 bases and J by 2 bases. The CDR3 sequence: CASRETRTGLTYNSPLHF. The CDR3 DNA is TGTGCCAGCAGAGAGACGAGGACAGGGTTGACCTATAATTCACCCCTCCACTTT.

This clonotype was recorded a few times. V usage is TRBV7-9 and J usage is TRBJ2-7, with 9 bases identical to TRBD2. V gave up 1 base and J gave up 3 bases; unmatched junction bases: 4. The CDR3 totals 15 residues. Germline V gene data show CDR1 as SEHNR and CDR2 as FQNEAQ (reference sequence). CDR3 DNA sequence: TGTGCCAGCAGCTTAGTAGCGGGAGCGGTCTACGAGCAGTACTTC. This encodes CASSLVAGAVYEQYF.

The chain couples TRBV6-1 to TRBJ2-6; a weak D match, TRBD2 (5 bases). The CDR3 runs to 15 residues. The V end was cut by 6 bases, the J end by 2 bases, with 11 bases between. Germline V lookup: CDR1 MNHNS, CDR2 SASEGT. The CDR3 loop reads CASRRENTGANVLTF. DNA of the CDR3: TGTGCCAGCAGGAGGGAGAATACTGGGGCCAACGTCCTGACTTTC.

J is TRBJ1-5 and V is TRBV19; the D is unclear. The ends were cut back, 6 bases at V and 3 bases at J, with 21 bases in the middle. Germline V gene data show CDR1 as LNHDA and CDR2 as SQIVND (reference sequence). This CDR3 comprises 17 residues. The CDR3 here is CASSTPRNPRDNQPQHF. The CDR3 DNA sequence: TGTGCCAGTAGCACCCCCAGAAACCCCCGGGACAATCAGCCCCAGCATTTT. Looking up the rest from reference TRBV19 and TRBJ1-5 gives the full variable domain: DGGITQSPKYLFRKEGQNVTLSCEQNLNHDAMYWYRQDPGQGLRLIYYSQIVNDFQKGDIAEGYSVSREKKESFPLTVTSAQKNPTAFYLCASSTPRNPRDNQPQHFGDGTRLSIL.

This clonotype has just a few counts. This chain connects TRBV7-6 to TRBJ2-1, with D possibly being TRBD2 (6 bases). The CDR3 is made up of 16 amino acids. In germline, CDR1 is SGHVS, CDR2 FNYEAQ. V was shortened by 1 base and J by 3 bases, with 13 bases between the two germline ends. CDR3 loop: CASSLVRGIGYNEQFF. CDR3 nucleotides: TGTGCCAGCAGCTTAGTACGCGGGATTGGCTACAATGAGCAGTTCTTC.

V is TRBV7-9 and J is TRBJ2-1; TRBD2 aligns across 13 bases. V was pared by 5 bases and J by 4 bases, with 8 bases of the junction left unmatched. This CDR3 is built from 17 residues. From germline, CDR1 is SEHNR and CDR2 FQNEAQ (reference sequence). The CDR3 loop is CASSPGLAGVSYNEQFF. CDR3 nucleotide sequence: TGTGCCAGCAGCCCCGGACTAGCGGGAGTTTCTTACAATGAGCAGTTCTTC.